A selection of T cell receptor beta chains follows, all from one sample in a study of blood T cell repertoires in COVID-19. Assay used: immunoSEQ multiplex PCR; TCRdb lists only in-frame clones, some missing. Among 60,000 to 75,000 clones listed, less than 80% were seen once. Material: peripheral blood. Every receptor here comes from a man aged 60-69 years with active or convalescent COVID-19. Each CDR3 is given with its conserved first and last residue. A D gene is named only where the DNA matches it firmly. A clone size is listed for some rows: how often the clone was seen (once, few, many), or a class if it is expanded.

CASSDTYNEQFF TGTGCCAGTAGTGACACATACAATGAGCAGTTCTTC . TRBV19 many TRBJ2-1
CASSVNSGGVEQFF TGTGCCAGCAGCGTAAACAGCGGGGGAGTTGAGCAGTTCTTC TRBD2 TRBV9 . TRBJ2-1
CATSPGGHQPQHF TGTGCCACCAGTCCAGGGGGCCATCAGCCCCAGCATTTT TRBD1 TRBV24-1 few TRBJ1-5
CASSSRGRGNEQYF TGTGCCAGCAGCTCCAGGGGGCGCGGCAACGAGCAGTACTTC TRBD1 TRBV5-4 . TRBJ2-7
CASSEGGEGYGYTF TGTGCCAGCAGTGAAGGGGGGGAGGGGTATGGCTACACCTTC . TRBV2 . TRBJ1-2
CASRGGSTDTQYF TGTGCCAGCAGAGGAGGAAGTACAGATACGCAGTATTTT . TRBV3-1/TRBV3-2 . TRBJ2-3
CAWSTEVTEAFF TGTGCCTGGAGTACGGAGGTCACTGAAGCTTTCTTT . TRBV30 . TRBJ1-1
CASSLNGGPTDTQYF TGCGCCAGCAGCTTAAACGGGGGGCCCACAGATACGCAGTATTTT . TRBV5-1 . TRBJ2-3
CASSSGLPDTQYF TGTGCCAGCAGCTCCGGACTACCAGATACGCAGTATTTT . TRBV11-2 few TRBJ2-3
CASSEIADTQYF TGCGCCAGCAGTGAAATAGCAGATACGCAGTATTTT . TRBV10-2 . TRBJ2-3